A selection of T cell receptor beta chains follows, all from one sample in a study of shared clonotypes between healthy human individuals. Here immunoSEQ multiplex PCR was the method, and the copy in TCRdb shows in-frame clones only, minus some. The table shows some 900,000 clones, with less than 85% occurring only once. Material for sequencing was memory CD4+ T cells sorted from blood. These receptor sequences come from a man between 18 and 35 years old in good health. CDR3s include the opening cysteine and the closing phenylalanine or tryptophan. The order of the fields is clone size, D gene, V gene, J gene, CDR3 protein, CDR3 DNA. D genes are given only for firm matches. Rows may omit the clone size; those that give it use once, few, many or a size class.

abundance: NA; d_gene: NA; v_gene: TRBV19; j_gene: TRBJ2-5; CDR3aa: CASSIGLETQYF; CDR3nt: TGTGCCAGTAGTATTGGTTTGGAGACCCAGTACTTC
abundance: NA; d_gene: NA; v_gene: TRBV5-1; j_gene: TRBJ1-5; CDR3aa: CASSLMGESNQPQHF; CDR3nt: TGCGCCAGCAGCTTGATGGGGGAAAGCAATCAGCCCCAGCATTTT
abundance: few; d_gene: NA; v_gene: TRBV15; j_gene: TRBJ1-4; CDR3aa: CATSRREGNDEKLFF; CDR3nt: TGTGCCACCAGCAGACGGGAAGGTAACGATGAAAAACTGTTTTTT
abundance: NA; d_gene: NA; v_gene: TRBV19; j_gene: TRBJ2-3; CDR3aa: CASRAGSTDTQYF; CDR3nt: TGTGCCAGTAGGGCGGGAAGCACAGATACGCAGTATTTT
abundance: NA; d_gene: TRBD2; v_gene: TRBV7-2; j_gene: TRBJ2-7; CDR3aa: CASSPFGTSERYF; CDR3nt: TGTGCCAGCAGCCCGTTTGGGACTAGTGAGAGGTACTTC
abundance: NA; d_gene: NA; v_gene: TRBV10-2; j_gene: TRBJ2-7; CDR3aa: CASAKGGNEQYF; CDR3nt: TGCGCCAGTGCAAAAGGGGGTAACGAGCAGTACTTC
abundance: NA; d_gene: NA; v_gene: TRBV18; j_gene: TRBJ2-7; CDR3aa: CASSPGGVREQYF; CDR3nt: TGTGCCAGCTCACCCGGGGGTGTAAGGGAGCAGTACTTC
abundance: few; d_gene: TRBD1; v_gene: TRBV4-1; j_gene: TRBJ2-4; CDR3aa: CASSRDQTGENIQYF; CDR3nt: TGCGCCAGCAGCCGAGACCAAACAGGGGAAAACATTCAGTACTTC
abundance: NA; d_gene: NA; v_gene: TRBV5-1; j_gene: TRBJ2-1; CDR3aa: CASSLSNPPRDEQFF; CDR3nt: TGCGCCAGCAGCTTGTCTAACCCTCCGAGGGATGAGCAGTTCTTC
abundance: once; d_gene: TRBD2; v_gene: TRBV6-1; j_gene: TRBJ2-1; CDR3aa: CASSEAAGGSFYEQFF; CDR3nt: TGTGCCAGCAGTGAAGCGGCGGGAGGGAGCTTTTATGAGCAGTTCTTC
abundance: NA; d_gene: TRBD1; v_gene: TRBV28; j_gene: TRBJ2-2; CDR3aa: CASERDRSSGELFF; CDR3nt: TGTGCCAGTGAACGGGACAGATCATCCGGGGAGCTGTTTTTT
abundance: NA; d_gene: NA; v_gene: TRBV5-4; j_gene: TRBJ1-6; CDR3aa: CASSSGLSSYNSPLHF; CDR3nt: TGTGCCAGCAGCTCTGGGTTGAGCTCCTATAATTCACCCCTCCACTTT
abundance: NA; d_gene: TRBD1; v_gene: TRBV28; j_gene: TRBJ1-1; CDR3aa: CASSLEAGGEVEAFF; CDR3nt: TGTGCCAGCAGTTTAGAGGCAGGGGGCGAGGTTGAAGCTTTCTTT
abundance: NA; d_gene: NA; v_gene: TRBV10-3; j_gene: TRBJ2-1; CDR3aa: CAISAGSYNEQFF; CDR3nt: TGTGCCATCAGTGCTGGCTCCTACAATGAGCAGTTCTTC
abundance: NA; d_gene: NA; v_gene: TRBV19; j_gene: TRBJ2-2; CDR3aa: CASRTTGPGELFF; CDR3nt: TGTGCCAGTCGAACAACAGGGCCCGGGGAGCTGTTTTTT
abundance: NA; d_gene: NA; v_gene: TRBV5-6; j_gene: TRBJ2-3; CDR3aa: CASSLWLAKSTDTQYF; CDR3nt: TGTGCCAGCAGCTTGTGGCTAGCGAAAAGCACAGATACGCAGTATTTT
abundance: few; d_gene: NA; v_gene: TRBV6-1; j_gene: TRBJ1-2; CDR3aa: CASRIGGAENYGYTF; CDR3nt: TGTGCCAGCAGGATCGGGGGCGCGGAAAACTATGGCTACACCTTC
abundance: few; d_gene: TRBD2; v_gene: TRBV10-2; j_gene: TRBJ2-7; CDR3aa: CASSEMGGASSYEQYF; CDR3nt: TGCGCCAGCAGTGAGATGGGAGGGGCGAGCTCCTACGAGCAGTACTTC
abundance: NA; d_gene: NA; v_gene: TRBV18; j_gene: TRBJ2-3; CDR3aa: CASLHRDTDTQYF; CDR3nt: TGTGCCAGCTTACACAGAGACACAGATACGCAGTATTTT
abundance: NA; d_gene: NA; v_gene: TRBV14; j_gene: TRBJ1-2; CDR3aa: CASSQGGPGTF; CDR3nt: TGTGCCAGCAGCCAAGGGGGGCCCGGTACCTTC
abundance: NA; d_gene: TRBD1; v_gene: TRBV4-3; j_gene: TRBJ2-7; CDR3aa: CASSQHPGQGYEQYF; CDR3nt: TGCGCCAGCAGCCAGCACCCGGGACAGGGCTACGAGCAGTACTTC
abundance: NA; d_gene: NA; v_gene: TRBV28; j_gene: TRBJ1-2; CDR3aa: CASSFRESYGYTF; CDR3nt: TGTGCCAGCAGTTTCAGGGAATCCTATGGCTACACCTTC
abundance: NA; d_gene: NA; v_gene: TRBV2; j_gene: TRBJ2-2; CDR3aa: CASSARSNTGELFF; CDR3nt: TGTGCCAGCAGTGCCCGCTCGAACACCGGGGAGCTGTTTTTT
abundance: few; d_gene: NA; v_gene: TRBV10-1; j_gene: TRBJ2-7; CDR3aa: CASSGDRPPYEQYF; CDR3nt: TGCGCCAGCAGTGGTGACCGACCCCCCTACGAGCAGTACTTC
abundance: NA; d_gene: NA; v_gene: TRBV4-3; j_gene: TRBJ2-2; CDR3aa: CASSQEPGFAELFF; CDR3nt: TGCGCCAGCAGCCAAGAACCGGGTTTTGCGGAGCTGTTTTTT
abundance: NA; d_gene: TRBD1; v_gene: TRBV5-3; j_gene: TRBJ2-1; CDR3aa: CARSFLKDRGKNEQFF; CDR3nt: TGTGCCAGAAGCTTCCTAAAGGACAGGGGGAAGAATGAGCAGTTCTTC